Shown below are 17 T cell receptor beta chains from a single sample sequenced in a study of blood T cells in healthy people across ages. Primers used in a second PCR of roughly 6 to 12 cycles were a sample-barcoded 5' primer and a J-beta primer mix. TCRdb re-analysed the 5' RACE reads in MiXCR, keeping a single row per CDR3 protein. Of fewer than 950,000 distinct CDR3 sequences listed, under 40% are singletons. Sequencing was done on a sample of blood. The receptors were gathered from a man aged 18 to 35 in good health.

The genes are TRBV18 and TRBJ2-5, with TRBD2 matching 14 bases. The tail of the sequence fits TRBJ2-7 better, so the J call may be wrong. CDR3 length equals 16 residues. Per the germline V gene, CDR1 is KGHSH and CDR2 is LQKENI. The CDR3 loop is CASSPRTSGGRNEQYF. DNA of the CDR3: TGTGCCAGCTCACCCCGGACTAGCGGGGGGAGGAACGAGCAGTACTTC.

The rearrangement uses TRBV20-1 and TRBJ2-5; 10 bases are shared with TRBD2. Unmatched junction bases numbered 8, after V lost 5 bases and J lost 2 bases. CDR1 and CDR2 from the germline V gene are DFQATT and SNEGSKA (reference sequence). The CDR3 extends over 15 amino acids. The CDR3 DNA sequence: TGCAGTGCTCCTATTAGCGGGGGGTTACAAGAGACCCAGTACTTC. This translates into CSAPISGGLQETQYF.

V and J are TRBV5-1 and TRBJ1-1; maybe TRBD1 (6 bases). Per germline, CDR1 SGHRS and CDR2 YFSETQ. The CDR3 runs 17 residues. Deletions cut 0 bases from V and 3 bases from J, with 18 bases between. CDR3 amino acids: CASSLAVGGRWDTEAFF. The CDR3 DNA sequence: TGCGCCAGCAGCTTGGCCGTCGGGGGGCGATGGGACACTGAAGCTTTCTTT. Full variable domain (rest looked up from reference TRBV5-1 and TRBJ1-1): KAGVTQTPRYLIKTRGQQVTLSCSPISGHRSVSWYQQTPGQGLQFLFEYFSETQRNKGNFPGRFSGRQFSNSRSEMNVSTLELGDSALYLCASSLAVGGRWDTEAFFGQGTRLTVV.

The chain links TRBV7-2 to TRBJ1-1; D is ambiguous. Germline V CDR1 and CDR2: SGHTA, FQGNSA. The CDR3 runs 14 residues. V gave up 5 bases and J gave up 7 bases, with 17 bases separating them. Here the CDR3 reads CASSDPGWKDEAFF. The CDR3 DNA follows: TGTGCCAGCAGCGACCCCGGCTGGAAGGATGAAGCTTTCTTT.

This clonotype occurred a few times. The CDR3 loop is CASSLAITGAESRASYEQYF. In nucleotides, the CDR3 is TGCGCCAGCAGCTTGGCCATCACAGGGGCTGAGTCCAGGGCTTCCTACGAGCAGTACTTC. This sequence joins TRBV5-1 and TRBJ2-7, with 7 bases matching TRBD1. Germline trimming cut 0 bases from V and 1 base from J; bases unmatched to any gene: 19. Looked up from germline, CDR1 is SGHRS and CDR2 is YFSETQ. There are 20 residues in the CDR3.

This clonotype has only a few counts. This may come from a read error, since a much larger clone is one base off. For the CDR3, the DNA is TGTGCCAGCAGCATCGGACAGGTGGCCTACAATGAGCAGTACTTC. Amino acid sequence: CASSIGQVAYNEQYF. The chain carries TRBV12-3 or TRBV12-4 and TRBJ2-1; TRBD1 matches at 7 bases. TRBJ2-7 explains the end of the DNA better; the J call may be wrong. CDR3 length: 15 residues.

In its sample, this clonotype was seen a few times. The CDR3 here is CASSSGTGFGHTEAFF. In DNA form, the CDR3 reads TGTGCCAGCAGCTCGGGGACAGGGTTTGGTCACACTGAAGCTTTCTTT. J is TRBJ1-1 and V is TRBV7-6; 9 bases match TRBD1. J lost 3 bases, V lost 4 bases, and 9 bases had no gene match. Germline V gene lookup returns CDR1 SGHVS and CDR2 FNYEAQ. The CDR3 length is 16 residues.

This clonotype has only a few counts. The genes are TRBV7-2 and TRBJ2-5; D gene ambiguous. CDR1 SGHTA and CDR2 FQGNSA come from the germline V gene. V was trimmed by 5 bases and J by 5 bases, leaving 15 bases between them. The CDR3 totals 14 residues. The CDR3 nucleotides are TGTGCCAGCAGCCCCCGCTCGGTGGCGGAGACCCAGTACTTC. It is translated as CASSPRSVAETQYF. Supplemented by reference TRBV7-2 and TRBJ2-5, the full variable domain reads GAGVSQSPSNKVTEKGKDVELRCDPISGHTALYWYRQSLGQGLEFLIYFQGNSAPDKSGLPSDRFSAERTGGSVSTLTIQRTQQEDSAVYLCASSPRSVAETQYFGPGTRLLVL.

This clonotype has only one observation. In this CDR3 the conserved last residue, phenylalanine or tryptophan, is missing, so a read error is likely. This sequence joins TRBV18 and TRBJ2-5; D might be TRBD1 or TRBD2, each matching 5 bases. Between the trimmed V and J ends, which lost 8 bases and 2 bases, there was a span of 15 bases. Germline CDR1 reads KGHSH; CDR2 reads LQKENI. This CDR3 is built from 14 residues. CDR3 DNA sequence: TGTGCCAGCCATCCGCCAGGGACGCAAGAGACCCAGTACTCC. This translates into CASHPPGTQETQYS.

The chain carries TRBV2 and TRBJ1-2; TRBD1 is a possible D gene (6 bases). Germline V CDR1 and CDR2: SNHLY, FYNNEI. V was shortened by 8 bases and J by 4 bases, with 11 bases between the two germline ends. The CDR3 is made up of 12 amino acids. DNA of the CDR3: TGTGCCAGCCCTGCAGGGGTCTATGGCTACACCTTC. Its protein is CASPAGVYGYTF. The full variable domain, its missing parts supplied by reference TRBV2 and TRBJ1-2, is EPEVTQTPSHQVTQMGQEVILRCVPISNHLYFYWYRQILGQKVEFLVSFYNNEISEKSEIFDDQFSVERPDGSNFTLKIRSTKLEDSAMYFCASPAGVYGYTFGSGTRLTVV.

This chain connects TRBV20-1 to TRBJ2-7, with a weak D call TRBD2 (6 bases). The end of the DNA aligns better with TRBJ2-1, so the J call may be wrong. The CDR3 runs to 15 residues. Germline CDR1 reads DFQATT; CDR2 reads SNEGSKA (reference sequence). CDR3 nucleotide sequence: TGCAGTGCTAGAGGACGACTAGGAGGACGCAATGAGCAGTTCTTC. Amino acids: CSARGRLGGRNEQFF.

This chain connects TRBV7-9 to TRBJ1-2; 9 bases fit TRBD1. J was trimmed by 0 bases and V by 7 bases; bases with no gene match: 3. Germline CDR1 is SEHNR and CDR2 is FQNEAQ (reference sequence). The CDR3 is made up of 14 amino acids. The DNA of the CDR3 is TGTGCCAGCACCCGGGACAGGGCTAACTATGGCTACACCTTC. This translates into CASTRDRANYGYTF.

This chain links TRBV28 with TRBJ2-1; perhaps TRBD1 as D (5 bases). CDR1 is MDHEN, CDR2 SYDVKM, per germline. With 6 bases removed from V and 3 bases from J, the gap between germline ends came to 9 bases. The CDR3 has 13 amino acids. This CDR3 reads CASSQQDYNEQFF. The DNA for the CDR3 is TGTGCCAGCAGCCAACAGGACTACAATGAGCAGTTCTTC.

This clonotype turned up a few times. The rearrangement uses TRBV20-1 and TRBJ2-4, with a weak D call TRBD2 (5 bases). CDR3 length: 12 amino acids. Germline V gives CDR1 DFQATT, CDR2 SNEGSKA (reference sequence). The V end was cut by 0 bases, the J end by 11 bases, with 11 bases between. CDR3: CSARDTASLQYF. In DNA form, the CDR3 reads TGCAGTGCTAGAGATACGGCTAGCCTTCAGTACTTC.

This clonotype was detected ten times or more. This chain uses TRBV7-2 with TRBJ2-3; tentatively, D is TRBD2 (5 bases). Germline V lookup: CDR1 SGHTA, CDR2 FQGNSA. Between the trimmed V and J ends, which lost 2 bases and 5 bases, there was a span of 14 bases. CDR3 length: 15 amino acids. The CDR3 DNA sequence: TGTGCCAGCAGCTTATTTGCCCAGGCGGGAGATACGCAGTATTTT. This encodes CASSLFAQAGDTQYF.

Remarks on this clonotype: Since a much larger clone is just one base distant, this may be a read error. This chain connects TRBV20-1 to TRBJ2-5, with 12 nucleotides matching TRBD1. With V trimmed by 1 base and J by 11 bases, 14 bases remained unmatched. The germline V gene has CDR1 DFQATT and CDR2 SNEGSKA (reference sequence). The CDR3 runs to 16 residues. The CDR3 loop is CSARVGQGARHNEQYF. DNA for the CDR3: TGCAGTGCTAGAGTGGGACAGGGGGCTAGGCACAATGAGCAGTACTTC.

This clonotype showed up many times. This chain uses TRBV12-3 or TRBV12-4 with TRBJ2-2; D call uncertain. The germline V and J ends were trimmed by 3 bases and 4 bases, with 3 bases remaining between them. The CDR3 sequence is 12 residues long. CDR3 loop: CASSFGTGELFF. The CDR3 DNA sequence: TGTGCCAGCAGTTTCGGCACCGGGGAGCTGTTTTTT.